The clone carrying this TCR beta chain has just a few counts. The antigen remains unidentified. These data are taken from a study of graft-versus-host responses after intestinal transplantation. Study-wide context: Transplants were multivisceral, liver-intestinal, or isolated intestinal. Uniformly, recipients were administered anti-thymocyte globulin induction with subsequent tacrolimus and steroids for three to four years.

TCRdb's table, derived via immunoSEQ multiplex PCR, lists solely in-frame clones and lacks some. The sample carries some 86,000 clones, about 93% recorded once. Broader study findings: GvH clones were identified in recipient marrow, with some first appearing in ileum or blood.

The sequences come from unstimulated CD8+ T cells sorted from spleen or lymph node cells, collected before intestinal transplant. This TCR derives from a human donor who received an intestinal transplant.

The CDR3 region is CASSLAQGDKAFF. The CDR3 DNA reads as TGTGCCAGCAGCTTAGCTCAGGGTGACAAAGCTTTCTTT. The genes are TRBV11-3 and TRBJ1-1; tentative D call: TRBD1 (5 bases). Per the germline V gene, CDR1 is SGHNT and CDR2 is YENEEA. The CDR3 runs 13 residues. Deletions cut 1 base from V and 9 bases from J, with 12 bases between.